This T cell receptor beta chain was captured in a study of identical twins. CDR1 is DFQATT, CDR2 SNEGSKA, per germline (reference sequence). The CDR3 spans 19 residues. Trimming cost V 4 bases and J 8 bases; bases outside gene matches: 20. Template switching (which added a universal primer site) was used, and cDNA carried unique molecular identifiers. Each CDR3 protein gets one entry after TCRdb re-called the 5' RACE reads with MiXCR. The top ten hold approximately 0.96% of the sample, which has approximately 620,000 distinct CDR3 sequences, around 8.3% seen once. The same data also went into a second study, on yellow fever vaccine responses in identical twins.

The chain recombines TRBV20-1 with TRBJ2-1; 13 bases line up with TRBD2. The sequencing input was PBMCs. This receptor was obtained from a woman aged 18-29 years in good health. The CDR3 sequence: CSAILLAGGPVQFIDEQFF. CDR3 nucleotide sequence: TGCAGTGCTATATTACTAGCGGGGGGGCCCGTTCAGTTTATAGATGAGCAGTTCTTC.